The clone carrying this T cell receptor beta chain has more than one count but fewer than ten. What it binds is unknown. The sample is drawn from a study of identical twins. General study results and limits: Out-of-frame alpha sequences common to twins were enriched for low generation probability.

In germline, CDR1 is SGHRS, CDR2 YFSETQ. The CDR3 extends over 17 amino acids. The J segment lost 0 bases and the V segment lost 0 bases, leaving 6 bases of the junction unmatched. TCRdb re-derived calls from the 5' RACE reads in MiXCR, one entry per CDR3 protein. The sample consists of roughly 1,500,000 distinct CDR3 sequences, 32% of them appearing once. The chain links TRBV5-1 to TRBJ2-7; 10 positions agree with TRBD2. Sequencing input: cord blood. This TCR was recovered from a newborn girl in good health. The CDR3 region is CASSLGLAGLPSYEQYF. The CDR3 region has the DNA TGCGCCAGCAGCTTGGGACTAGCGGGCCTCCCCTCCTACGAGCAGTACTTC.